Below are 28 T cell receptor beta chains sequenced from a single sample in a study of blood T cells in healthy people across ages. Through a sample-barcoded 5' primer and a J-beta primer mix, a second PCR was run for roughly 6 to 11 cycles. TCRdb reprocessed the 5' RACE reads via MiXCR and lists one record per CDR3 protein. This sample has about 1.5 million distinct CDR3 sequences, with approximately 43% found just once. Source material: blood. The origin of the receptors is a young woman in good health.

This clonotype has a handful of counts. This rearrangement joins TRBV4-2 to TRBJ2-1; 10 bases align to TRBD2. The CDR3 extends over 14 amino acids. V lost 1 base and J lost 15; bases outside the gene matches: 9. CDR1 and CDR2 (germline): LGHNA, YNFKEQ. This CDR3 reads CASSQVGASGSLFF. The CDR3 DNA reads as TGTGCCAGCAGCCAAGTCGGGGCTAGCGGGAGCCTGTTCTTC.

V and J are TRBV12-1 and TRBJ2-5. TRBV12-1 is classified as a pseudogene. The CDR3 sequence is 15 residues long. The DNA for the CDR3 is TGTGCCAGCAGCTGTACCCAGATAGTGATGGAGACCCAGTACTTC. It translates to CASSCTQIVMETQYF.

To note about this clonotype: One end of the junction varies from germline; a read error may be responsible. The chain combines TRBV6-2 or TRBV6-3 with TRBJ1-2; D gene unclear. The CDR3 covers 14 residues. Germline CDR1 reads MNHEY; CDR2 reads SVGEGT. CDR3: CASSDSTQNYGYTF. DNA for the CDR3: TGTGCCAGCAGTGACTCGACACAGAACTATGGCTACACCTTC.

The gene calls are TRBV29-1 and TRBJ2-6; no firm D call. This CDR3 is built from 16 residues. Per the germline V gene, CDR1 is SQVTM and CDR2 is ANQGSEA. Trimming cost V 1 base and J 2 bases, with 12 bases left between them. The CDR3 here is CSVEGPQPPGANVLTF. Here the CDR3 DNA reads TGCAGCGTTGAAGGCCCCCAACCACCTGGGGCCAACGTCCTGACTTTC. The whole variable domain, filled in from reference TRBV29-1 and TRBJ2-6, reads SAVISQKPSRDICQRGTSLTIQCQVDSQVTMMFWYRQQPGQSLTLIATANQGSEATYESGFVIDKFPISRPNLTFSTLTVSNMSPEDSSIYLCSVEGPQPPGANVLTFGAGSRLTVL.

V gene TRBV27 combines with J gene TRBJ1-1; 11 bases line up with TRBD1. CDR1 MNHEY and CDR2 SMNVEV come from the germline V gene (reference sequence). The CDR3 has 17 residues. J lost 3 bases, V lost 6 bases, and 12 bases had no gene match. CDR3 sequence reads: CASSSRTGGLVDTEAFF. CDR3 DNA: TGTGCCAGCAGCTCGCGGACAGGGGGCTTGGTGGACACTGAAGCTTTCTTT.

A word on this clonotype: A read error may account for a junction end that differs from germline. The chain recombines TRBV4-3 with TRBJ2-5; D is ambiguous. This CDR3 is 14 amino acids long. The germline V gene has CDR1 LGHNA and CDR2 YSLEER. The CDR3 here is CAGSQDLVQETQYF. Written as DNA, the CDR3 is TGCGCCGGCAGCCAAGATTTGGTCCAAGAGACCCAGTACTTC.

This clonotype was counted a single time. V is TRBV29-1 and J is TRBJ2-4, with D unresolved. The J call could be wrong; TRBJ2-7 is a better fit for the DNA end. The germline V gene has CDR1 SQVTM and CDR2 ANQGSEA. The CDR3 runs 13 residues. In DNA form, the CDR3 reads TGCAGCGTTGAAATGGTCTGGGACTACGAGCAGTACTTC. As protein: CSVEMVWDYEQYF.

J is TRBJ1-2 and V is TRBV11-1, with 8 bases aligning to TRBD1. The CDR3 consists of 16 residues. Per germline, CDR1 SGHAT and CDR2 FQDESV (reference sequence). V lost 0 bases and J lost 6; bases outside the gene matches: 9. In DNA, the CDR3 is TGTGCCAGCAGCTTAGCCCTCCCAACAGGGGGAGATGGCTACACCTTC. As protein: CASSLALPTGGDGYTF.

The DNA for the CDR3 is TGTGCCAGCAGCTTAGGCCCTGGGGCTTTCTATGGCTACACCTTC. This codes for CASSLGPGAFYGYTF. This sequence joins TRBV7-3 and TRBJ1-2, with D tentatively TRBD1 (5 bases). The CDR3 runs 15 residues. Germline CDR1 is SGHTA and CDR2 is FQGTGA. V lost 2 bases and J lost 4, with 14 bases in between.

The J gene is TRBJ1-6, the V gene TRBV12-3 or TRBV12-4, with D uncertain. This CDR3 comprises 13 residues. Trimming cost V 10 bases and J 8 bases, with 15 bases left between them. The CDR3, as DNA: TGTGCCACCTCGAAGATCCCCTATTCACCCCTCCACTTT. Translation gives CATSKIPYSPLHF.

The CDR3, as DNA: TGTGCCAGCAGTGTGGCACTCCCGCCTTGGGAGCAGTACTTC. As protein: CASSVALPPWEQYF. The chain recombines TRBV2 with TRBJ2-7; the D is unclear. The length of the CDR3 is 14 residues. Per germline, CDR1 SNHLY and CDR2 FYNNEI. Trimming removed 4 bases from V and 7 bases from J, with 17 bases in between. Combining the CDR3 with reference TRBV2 and TRBJ2-7 gives the whole variable domain EPEVTQTPSHQVTQMGQEVILRCVPISNHLYFYWYRQILGQKVEFLVSFYNNEISEKSEIFDDQFSVERPDGSNFTLKIRSTKLEDSAMYFCASSVALPPWEQYFGPGTRLTVT.

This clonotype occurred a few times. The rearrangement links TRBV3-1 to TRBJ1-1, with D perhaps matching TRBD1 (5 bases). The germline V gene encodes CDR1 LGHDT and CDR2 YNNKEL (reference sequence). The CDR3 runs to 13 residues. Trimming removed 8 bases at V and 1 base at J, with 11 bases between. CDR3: CASRDPGNTEAFF. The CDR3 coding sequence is TGTGCCAGCCGGGACCCAGGGAACACTGAAGCTTTCTTT.

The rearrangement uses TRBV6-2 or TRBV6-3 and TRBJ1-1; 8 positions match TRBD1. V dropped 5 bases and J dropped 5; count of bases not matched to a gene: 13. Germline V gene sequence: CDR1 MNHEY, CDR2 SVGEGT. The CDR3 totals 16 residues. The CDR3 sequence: CASSPPSRGPRTEAFF. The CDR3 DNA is TGTGCCAGCAGTCCACCGTCCAGGGGGCCGCGGACTGAAGCTTTCTTT.

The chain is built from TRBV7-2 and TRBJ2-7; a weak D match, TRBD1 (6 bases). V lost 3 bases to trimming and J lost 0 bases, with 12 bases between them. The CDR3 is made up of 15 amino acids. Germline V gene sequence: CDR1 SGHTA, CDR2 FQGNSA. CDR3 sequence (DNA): TGTGCCAGCAGCTTTTGGACAGCGAGCTCCTACGAGCAGTACTTC. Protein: CASSFWTASSYEQYF.

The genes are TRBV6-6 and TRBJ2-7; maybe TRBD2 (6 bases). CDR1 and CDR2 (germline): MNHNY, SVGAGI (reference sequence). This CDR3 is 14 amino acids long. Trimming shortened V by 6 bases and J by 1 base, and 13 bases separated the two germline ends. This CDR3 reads CASSSAGSSYEQYF. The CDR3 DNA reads TGTGCCAGCAGCTCGGCGGGATCTTCCTACGAGCAGTACTTC.

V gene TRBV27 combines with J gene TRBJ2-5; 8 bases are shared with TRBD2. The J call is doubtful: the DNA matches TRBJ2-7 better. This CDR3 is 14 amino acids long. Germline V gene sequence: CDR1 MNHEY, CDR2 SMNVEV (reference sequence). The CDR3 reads CASGPGTRPYEQYF. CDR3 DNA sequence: TGTGCCAGCGGACCCGGGACTAGACCCTACGAGCAGTACTTC.

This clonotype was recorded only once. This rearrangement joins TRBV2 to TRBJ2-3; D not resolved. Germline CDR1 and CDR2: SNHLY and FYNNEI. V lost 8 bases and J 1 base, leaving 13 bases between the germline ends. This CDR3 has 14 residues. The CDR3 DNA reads TGTGCCAGCGGAAGACTCCGGGGCACAGATACGCAGTATTTT. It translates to CASGRLRGTDTQYF.

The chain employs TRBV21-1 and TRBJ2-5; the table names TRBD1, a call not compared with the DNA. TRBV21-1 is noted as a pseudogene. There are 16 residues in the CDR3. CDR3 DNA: TGTGCCAGCAGCCCCATACCAACGACAGGCCAAGAGACCCAGTACTTC. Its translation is CASSPIPTTGQETQYF.

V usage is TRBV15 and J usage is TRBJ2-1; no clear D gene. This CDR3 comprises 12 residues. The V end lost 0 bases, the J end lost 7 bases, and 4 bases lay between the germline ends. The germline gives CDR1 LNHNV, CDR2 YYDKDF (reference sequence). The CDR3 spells CATSRDINEQFF. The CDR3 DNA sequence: TGTGCCACCAGCAGAGACATAAATGAGCAGTTCTTC.

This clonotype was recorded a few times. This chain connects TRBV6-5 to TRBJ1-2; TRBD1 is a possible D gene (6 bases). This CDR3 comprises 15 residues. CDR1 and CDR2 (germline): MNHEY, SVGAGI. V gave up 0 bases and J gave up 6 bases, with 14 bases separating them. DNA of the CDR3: TGTGCCAGCAGTTACTCGTTTGGGGGGGGCGATGGCTACACCTTC. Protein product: CASSYSFGGGDGYTF.

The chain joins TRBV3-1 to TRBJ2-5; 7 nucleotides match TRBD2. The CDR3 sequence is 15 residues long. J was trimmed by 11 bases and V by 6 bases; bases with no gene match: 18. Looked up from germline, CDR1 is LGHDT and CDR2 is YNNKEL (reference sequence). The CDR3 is CASRSSREVYNEQYF. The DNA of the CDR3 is TGTGCCAGCAGATCGTCCCGGGAGGTCTACAATGAGCAGTACTTC.

CDR3 region: CASKTGLNEKLFF. CDR3 in DNA: TGTGCCTCCAAGACAGGGCTAAATGAAAAACTGTTTTTT. V and J are TRBV12-3 or TRBV12-4 and TRBJ1-4; 7 bases are a match to TRBD1. The length of the CDR3 is 13 residues. After removal of 11 bases from V and 5 bases from J, the junction contained 8 bases not matched to a gene.

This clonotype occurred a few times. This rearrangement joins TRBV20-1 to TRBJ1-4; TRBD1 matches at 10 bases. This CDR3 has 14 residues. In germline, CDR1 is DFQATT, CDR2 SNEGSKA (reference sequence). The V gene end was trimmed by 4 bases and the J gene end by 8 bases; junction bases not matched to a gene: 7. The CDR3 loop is CSAINRDRGEKLFF. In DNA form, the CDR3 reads TGCAGTGCTATAAACCGGGACAGGGGCGAAAAACTGTTTTTT.

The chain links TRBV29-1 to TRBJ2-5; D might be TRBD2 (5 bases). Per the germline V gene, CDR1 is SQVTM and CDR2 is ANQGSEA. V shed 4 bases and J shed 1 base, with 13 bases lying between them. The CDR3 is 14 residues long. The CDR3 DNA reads TGCAGCGTTGGGAGAGGGATCGCCCAAGAGACCCAGTACTTC. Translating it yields CSVGRGIAQETQYF.

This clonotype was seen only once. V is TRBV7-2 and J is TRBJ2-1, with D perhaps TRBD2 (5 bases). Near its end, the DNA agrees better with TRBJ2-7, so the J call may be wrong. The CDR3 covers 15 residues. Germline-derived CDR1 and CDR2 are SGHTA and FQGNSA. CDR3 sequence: CAGARGSSRSNEQYF. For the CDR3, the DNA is TGTGCCGGAGCGCGAGGGTCGTCGAGGTCGAATGAGCAGTACTTC.

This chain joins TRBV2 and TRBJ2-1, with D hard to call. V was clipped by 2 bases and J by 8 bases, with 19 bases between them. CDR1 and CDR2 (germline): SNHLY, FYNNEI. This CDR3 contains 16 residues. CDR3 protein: CASSERWTPTMDEQFF. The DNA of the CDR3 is TGTGCCAGCAGTGAAAGATGGACCCCCACTATGGATGAGCAGTTCTTC.

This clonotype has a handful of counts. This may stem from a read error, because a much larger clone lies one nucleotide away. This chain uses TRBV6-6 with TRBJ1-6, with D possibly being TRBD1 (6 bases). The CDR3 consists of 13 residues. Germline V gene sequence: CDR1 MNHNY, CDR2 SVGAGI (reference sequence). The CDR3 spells CASSLGQNSPPHF. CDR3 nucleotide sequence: TGTGCCAGCAGCCTCGGACAGAATTCACCCCCCCACTTT.

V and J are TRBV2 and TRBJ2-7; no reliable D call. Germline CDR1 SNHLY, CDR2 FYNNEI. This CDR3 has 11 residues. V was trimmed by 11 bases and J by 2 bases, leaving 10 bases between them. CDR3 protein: CAGRGAYEQYF. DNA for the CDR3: TGTGCCGGGCGCGGAGCCTACGAGCAGTACTTC.